This TCR beta chain was identified during a study of shared clonotypes between healthy human individuals. In the case of this clone: Other DNA sequences in the sample encode the same CDR3.

The repertoire was sequenced with immunoSEQ multiplex PCR; TCRdb's copy has only in-frame clones and lacks some. The table includes over a million clones, roughly 80% detected once. This CDR3 comprises 17 residues. Trimming took 0 bases from V and 0 from J; bases not matched to a gene: 4. CDR1 is SGDLS, CDR2 YYNGEE, per germline. The chain recombines TRBV9 with TRBJ2-1; 9 nucleotides line up with TRBD2. The sample consisted of memory CD4+ T cells sorted from blood. Noted subset: CD45RA-negative fraction. The sequence came from a man in his late teens or twenties in good health. CDR3 sequence: CASSVGLAGSSYNEQFF. CDR3 bases: TGTGCCAGCAGCGTAGGGCTAGCGGGATCCTCCTACAATGAGCAGTTCTTC.